This T cell receptor (beta chain) was observed in a study of cytomegalovirus exposure and HLA in healthy donors. Study at large: In terms of ancestry, the Caucasian-associated cluster contained 80% to 90% of the roughly 400 genotyped donors.

Comment on this clone: Its antigen is currently unknown.

Study findings and constraints: In an earlier analysis, productive rearrangement rates for most beta V segments clustered near 90% or 30%. Researchers reported that a few CMV-associated chains were confirmed in vitro as CMV antigen-specific.

This PCR relied on a set of 60 Vbeta primers and 13 Jbeta primers. Here immunoSEQ multiplex PCR was the method, and the copy in TCRdb shows in-frame clones only, minus some. The sample records some 140,000 clones, around 75% being singletons. From germline, CDR1 is MDHEN and CDR2 SYDVKM. The CDR3 extends over 18 amino acids. Trimming removed 8 bases from V and 4 bases from J, with 29 bases in between. All donors participated as healthy donors of bone marrow. The sequence derives from a man in his forties in good health and CMV-seronegative. The sequencing sample was made of PBMCs. The chain recombines TRBV28 with TRBJ2-5; tentative D call: TRBD1 (5 bases). The CDR3 DNA follows: TGTGCCAGCTCGAATGGGTACAGGACCGTCCATATACGAGAGACCCAGTACTTC. Translating it yields CASSNGYRTVHIRETQYF.